The following is a TCR beta chain sequence with its context. The sample is drawn from a study of control samples from healthy donors and cancer patients. Clones were sequenced by immunoSEQ multiplex PCR, and TCRdb holds only the in-frame ones, with some missing. The repertoire holds some 120,000 clones, with approximately 92% as singletons. The CDR3 loop spans 16 amino acids. Trimming pared 1 base from V and 2 bases from J, leaving 13 bases between. Per the germline V gene, CDR1 is SGHAT and CDR2 is FQNNGV. V gene TRBV11-2 combines with J gene TRBJ2-3, with D perhaps matching TRBD2 (7 bases). Sequencing was carried out using PBMCs. The sequence came from a man aged 80 or over with head and neck cancer. The CDR3 DNA reads as TGTGCCAGCAGCTTAGGGGTGCGGGGGCCCACAGATACGCAGTATTTT. Translation gives CASSLGVRGPTDTQYF.